Each of the 32 T cell receptor beta chains below was sequenced from the same sample in a study of cytomegalovirus exposure and HLA in healthy donors. Clones were read by immunoSEQ multiplex PCR, and TCRdb kept only the in-frame ones, dropping some. Here the sample spans approximately 240,000 clones, 85% to 95% being singletons. The specimen sequenced was PBMCs. The receptors here all came from a young woman in good health and CMV-seronegative.

V is TRBV28 and J is TRBJ1-5; D call uncertain. Germline-derived CDR1 and CDR2 are MDHEN and SYDVKM. The CDR3 has 17 residues. Trimming left V 4 bases short and J 5 bases short, with 21 bases between. The CDR3 loop reads CASSSFPRGSLDQPQHF. The CDR3 region has the DNA TGTGCCAGCAGTTCCTTCCCACGAGGTAGTTTGGATCAGCCCCAGCATTTT.

CDR3 residues: CASSGERQGRMNTEAFF. The CDR3, as DNA: TGTGCCAGCAGTGGAGAAAGGCAGGGGCGAATGAACACTGAAGCTTTCTTT. The rearrangement joins TRBV6-1 to TRBJ1-1; D perhaps matches TRBD1 (6 bases). The CDR3 has 17 residues. CDR1 and CDR2 from the germline V gene are MNHNS and SASEGT. Trimming stripped 4 bases from V and 0 bases from J, with 18 bases between.

V gene TRBV5-4 combines with J gene TRBJ2-1, with unresolved D. Per germline, CDR1 SGHNT and CDR2 YYREEE (reference sequence). The V gene lost 7 bases and the J gene lost 6 bases, with 11 bases spanning the gap. This CDR3 contains 12 residues. The CDR3 DNA is TGTGCCAGCCTGAGTTTGAGCAATGAGCAGTTCTTC. Protein sequence: CASLSLSNEQFF. Looking up the rest from reference TRBV5-4 and TRBJ2-1 gives the full variable domain: ETGVTQSPTHLIKTRGQQVTLRCSSQSGHNTVSWYQQALGQGPQFIFQYYREEENGRGNFPPRFSGLQFPNYSSELNVNALELDDSALYLCASLSLSNEQFFGPGTRLTVL.

This clone was seen once. The V call is TRBV14, the J call TRBJ2-2; 7 nucleotides line up with TRBD2. The CDR3 sequence is 16 residues long. Germline V CDR1 and CDR2: SGHDN, FVKESK. J was trimmed by 2 bases and V by 4 bases; bases with no gene match: 7. The CDR3 protein is CASSPRLAFNTGELFF. CDR3 DNA sequence: TGTGCCAGCAGCCCACGACTAGCATTTAACACCGGGGAGCTGTTTTTT.

The chain has TRBV10-3 and TRBJ2-5; 8 nucleotides agree with TRBD2. V dropped 6 bases and J dropped 2; count of bases not matched to a gene: 5. This CDR3 region has 14 residues. Per germline, CDR1 ENHRY and CDR2 SYGVKD. In DNA form, the CDR3 reads TGTGCCATCAGCAACCTAGCGGGTCAAGAGACCCAGTACTTC. Encoded protein: CAISNLAGQETQYF.

The gene calls are TRBV19 and TRBJ2-7; 11 bases are a match to TRBD2. Germline-derived CDR1 and CDR2 are LNHDA and SQIVND (reference sequence). V was pared by 3 bases and J by 4 bases, with 14 bases of the junction left unmatched. There are 18 residues in the CDR3. CDR3 sequence reads: CASSIQGSSGRAPYEQYF. CDR3 coding DNA: TGTGCCAGTAGTATTCAGGGAAGTAGCGGGAGGGCCCCGTACGAGCAGTACTTC.

The chain combines TRBV28 with TRBJ2-7; 7 positions agree with TRBD1. Germline-derived CDR1 and CDR2 are MDHEN and SYDVKM. The V gene end was trimmed by 3 bases and the J gene end by 2 bases; junction bases not matched to a gene: 16. The CDR3 has 18 residues. CDR3 amino acids: CASSFSRSTGAIAYEQYF. The CDR3 nucleotides are TGTGCCAGCAGTTTCTCCCGATCAACAGGGGCGATAGCCTACGAGCAGTACTTC.

This rearrangement joins TRBV19 to TRBJ2-1; no firm D call. The ends were cut back, 5 bases at V and 10 bases at J, with 15 bases in the middle. This CDR3 is 13 amino acids long. Germline V CDR1 and CDR2: LNHDA, SQIVND (reference sequence). CDR3 DNA sequence: TGTGCCAGTAGTTTCAAGGTTCTAGGCGAGCAGTTCTTC. Translating gives CASSFKVLGEQFF.

This sequence joins TRBV27 and TRBJ2-7, with 9 bases aligning to TRBD2. V gave up 8 bases and J gave up 2 bases; unmatched junction bases: 10. Germline CDR1 MNHEY, CDR2 SMNVEV (reference sequence). This CDR3 spans 15 amino acids. The CDR3 DNA reads as TGTGCCAGCGCTAAAGTAATAGCGGGAGCCTACGAGCAGTACTTC. Its protein is CASAKVIAGAYEQYF.

The rearrangement uses TRBV9 and TRBJ2-3; D may be TRBD2 (5 bases). This CDR3 spans 15 amino acids. V dropped 3 bases and J dropped 0 bases, with 11 bases sitting between them. Germline V gene data show CDR1 as SGDLS and CDR2 as YYNGEE. CDR3 bases: TGTGCCAGCAGCGGTACTAGGAAAAGCACAGATACGCAGTATTTT. This codes for CASSGTRKSTDTQYF.

The V call is TRBV27, the J call TRBJ2-5; 8 bases are a match to TRBD1. V lost 4 bases to trimming and J lost 1 base; unmatched junction nucleotides: 5. The CDR3 has 15 amino acids. Per germline, CDR1 MNHEY and CDR2 SMNVEV (reference sequence). This CDR3 reads CASSSRTGPQETQYF. CDR3 coding DNA: TGTGCCAGCAGTTCACGGACAGGGCCCCAAGAGACCCAGTACTTC.

This chain connects TRBV5-1 to TRBJ1-3, with D tentatively TRBD1 (6 bases). V shed 2 bases and J shed 0 bases, with 18 bases lying between them. The CDR3 contains 18 residues. The V gene's germline CDR1 is SGHRS and CDR2 YFSETQ. The CDR3 spells CASSFTTGRRDSGNTIYF. The DNA for the CDR3 is TGCGCCAGCAGCTTTACGACAGGACGAAGGGACTCTGGAAACACCATATATTTT.

In its sample, this clone was seen once. CDR3 sequence: CATSLAAGTDTQYF. The DNA of the CDR3 is TGTGCCACCAGCCTCGCGGCTGGTACAGATACGCAGTATTTT. This chain connects TRBV15 to TRBJ2-3; D gene unclear. From germline, CDR1 is LNHNV and CDR2 YYDKDF (reference sequence). With 5 bases removed from V and 3 bases from J, the gap between germline ends came to 12 bases. The CDR3 contains 14 residues.

This chain uses TRBV2 with TRBJ2-7, with D perhaps matching TRBD2 (6 bases). The CDR3 is 13 residues long. CDR1 SNHLY and CDR2 FYNNEI come from the germline V gene. With 6 bases removed from V and 1 base from J, the gap between germline ends came to 10 bases. In nucleotides, the CDR3 is TGTGCCAGCAGGGACGGGGGTTCCTACGAGCAGTACTTC. This gives the protein CASRDGGSYEQYF.

This chain links TRBV5-1 with TRBJ2-3, with D perhaps matching TRBD1 (6 bases). The germline V and J ends were trimmed by 0 bases and 2 bases, with 10 bases remaining between them. Germline assignment: CDR1 SGHRS and CDR2 YFSETQ. The CDR3 loop spans 15 amino acids. CDR3 residues: CASSLDRVVTDTQYF. As DNA, the CDR3 is TGCGCCAGCAGCTTGGACAGGGTAGTCACAGATACGCAGTATTTT.

CDR3 DNA sequence: TGTGCCAGCAGCTTACTCTCGGGGAGCGAGCAGTACTTC. This translates into CASSLLSGSEQYF. V and J are TRBV5-5 and TRBJ2-7; D perhaps matches TRBD2 (5 bases). This CDR3 has 13 amino acids. The V end was cut by 2 bases, the J end by 6 bases, with 12 bases between. Germline-derived CDR1 and CDR2 are SGHKS and YYEKEE (reference sequence).

V is TRBV29-1 and J is TRBJ1-2; 10 positions agree with TRBD1. The CDR3 sequence is 15 residues long. After removal of 0 bases from V and 6 bases from J, the junction contained 7 bases not matched to a gene. Germline V gene sequence: CDR1 SQVTM, CDR2 ANQGSEA. CDR3 region: CSVEDRSGTGDGYTF. In DNA, the CDR3 is TGCAGCGTTGAAGATCGATCCGGGACAGGGGATGGCTACACCTTC.

Worth noting for this clone: Other DNA sequences within the sample encode an identical CDR3. V usage is TRBV5-1 and J usage is TRBJ2-3; TRBD2 is a possible D gene (6 bases). V shed 0 bases and J shed 0 bases, with 8 bases lying between them. The CDR3 consists of 15 residues. Germline V gives CDR1 SGHRS, CDR2 YFSETQ. The CDR3 region is CASSLAGGSTDTQYF. The CDR3, as DNA: TGCGCCAGCAGCTTGGCCGGAGGGAGCACAGATACGCAGTATTTT.

The chain uses TRBV18 and TRBJ1-1; possible D gene TRBD1, 6 bases. Deletions cut 3 bases from V and 0 bases from J, with 11 bases between. This CDR3 is built from 15 residues. Germline V gene sequence: CDR1 KGHSH, CDR2 LQKENI. CDR3 DNA: TGTGCCAGCTCACCCCAGACAGGTATGAACACTGAAGCTTTCTTT. Translating it yields CASSPQTGMNTEAFF.

The chain recombines TRBV25-1 with TRBJ2-7; D unresolved. Germline CDR1 is MGHDK and CDR2 is SYGVNS. The V end was cut by 4 bases, the J end by 3 bases, with 13 bases between. The CDR3 is 14 residues long. The CDR3 bases are TGTGCCAGCAGTGTGGCGGCCAGCCTCTACGAGCAGTACTTC. Translation gives CASSVAASLYEQYF.

The rearrangement links TRBV11-2 to TRBJ1-1, with 8 bases matching TRBD1. Germline-derived CDR1 and CDR2 are SGHAT and FQNNGV. The CDR3 sequence is 16 residues long. V lost 1 base and J lost 3; bases outside the gene matches: 7. CDR3 DNA sequence: TGTGCCAGCAGCTTAGGGGTCGGACAGGGTTACACTGAAGCTTTCTTT. It yields the protein CASSLGVGQGYTEAFF.

J is TRBJ2-7 and V is TRBV29-1; 9 nucleotides line up with TRBD1. This CDR3 spans 15 amino acids. V lost 4 bases to trimming and J lost 3 bases; unmatched junction nucleotides: 10. Germline-derived CDR1 and CDR2 are SQVTM and ANQGSEA. CDR3 amino acids: CSVALGTGGLYEQYF. The CDR3 DNA sequence: TGCAGCGTTGCCCTCGGCACAGGGGGCCTCTACGAGCAGTACTTC.

The chain uses TRBV19 and TRBJ1-4, with no clear D. Between the trimmed V and J ends, which lost 1 base and 3 bases, there was a span of 12 bases. This CDR3 has 16 amino acids. Germline lookup yields CDR1 LNHDA and CDR2 SQIVND (reference sequence). CDR3 amino acids: CASSIVAGSANEKLFF. The CDR3 coding sequence is TGTGCCAGTAGTATAGTAGCCGGGTCGGCTAATGAAAAACTGTTTTTT.

The CDR3 region has the DNA TGTGCCAGCAGTGAATATGTCGTTAGTTCCTACAATGAGCAGTTCTTC. It yields the protein CASSEYVVSSYNEQFF. The chain combines TRBV2 with TRBJ2-1; D unresolved. The CDR3 sequence is 16 residues long. Germline assignment: CDR1 SNHLY and CDR2 FYNNEI. Trimming pared 2 bases from V and 1 base from J, leaving 12 bases between.

The CDR3, as DNA: TGCGCCAGCAGTAAAAGCGCGAACACTGAAGCTTTCTTT. It yields the protein CASSKSANTEAFF. The J gene is TRBJ1-1, the V gene TRBV5-1; D gene uncertain. CDR3 length equals 13 residues. The V end lost 5 bases, the J end lost 1 base, and 9 bases lay between the germline ends. Germline V gene sequence: CDR1 SGHRS, CDR2 YFSETQ. Based on the CDR3 plus reference TRBV5-1 and TRBJ1-1, the full variable domain is KAGVTQTPRYLIKTRGQQVTLSCSPISGHRSVSWYQQTPGQGLQFLFEYFSETQRNKGNFPGRFSGRQFSNSRSEMNVSTLELGDSALYLCASSKSANTEAFFGQGTRLTVV.

This chain joins TRBV9 and TRBJ1-6; 7 bases line up with TRBD1. Germline CDR1 reads SGDLS; CDR2 reads YYNGEE. After removal of 3 bases from V and 7 bases from J, the junction contained 7 bases not matched to a gene. The CDR3 spans 15 residues. In DNA form, the CDR3 reads TGTGCCAGCAGCGAGGAGACAGGGATAAATTCACCCCTCCACTTT. It yields the protein CASSEETGINSPLHF.

This clone was found once. This chain joins TRBV25-1 and TRBJ2-3; D uncertain. The CDR3 covers 16 residues. V lost 4 bases, J lost 3 bases, and 17 bases lay in between. Germline assignment: CDR1 MGHDK and CDR2 SYGVNS. In nucleotides, the CDR3 is TGTGCCAGCAGTGCCTCCATAGCTGTTGGGACAGATACGCAGTATTTT. It specifies CASSASIAVGTDTQYF.

CDR3 sequence: CASSPPTSGNNEQFF. The CDR3 bases are TGTGCCAGCTCACCACCCACTAGCGGAAACAATGAGCAGTTCTTC. The chain uses TRBV18 and TRBJ2-1; 8 nucleotides match TRBD2. Germline CDR1 KGHSH, CDR2 LQKENI. The CDR3 is made up of 15 amino acids. Trimming at V came to 0 bases and at J to 5 bases, leaving 3 bases not matched to a gene.

This rearrangement joins TRBV6-6 to TRBJ2-5; no definite D call. This CDR3 has 14 residues. The germline V and J ends were trimmed by 0 bases and 5 bases, with 10 bases remaining between them. Germline CDR1 and CDR2: MNHNY and SVGAGI (reference sequence). The CDR3 reads CASSYSWPGETQYF. In DNA, the CDR3 is TGTGCCAGCAGTTACTCGTGGCCCGGGGAGACCCAGTACTTC.

The J gene is TRBJ1-1, the V gene TRBV30; D remains unclear. The CDR3 consists of 14 residues. Germline CDR1 is GTSNPN and CDR2 is SVGIG (reference sequence). V lost 4 bases and J 1 base, leaving 13 bases between the germline ends. CDR3 nucleotides: TGTGCCTGGAACCCCCGCAGGCCGAACACTGAAGCTTTCTTT. Translation: CAWNPRRPNTEAFF.

The rearrangement links TRBV28 to TRBJ2-7, with TRBD2 matching 7 bases. This CDR3 spans 15 amino acids. V was clipped by 5 bases and J by 2 bases; unmatched bases: 9. Looked up from germline, CDR1 is MDHEN and CDR2 is SYDVKM. The CDR3 nucleotides read TGTGCCAGCAGTATTCCGGGACTACTCACCTACGAGCAGTACTTC. It is translated as CASSIPGLLTYEQYF.

At least ten counts were recorded for this clone. This chain joins TRBV5-1 and TRBJ2-1, with 8 positions matching TRBD2. CDR3 length equals 15 residues. The junction had 6 bases not matched to a gene; V was cut back by 0 bases and J by 7 bases. The V gene's germline CDR1 is SGHRS and CDR2 YFSETQ. This CDR3 is CASSLGSGGGNEQFF. For the CDR3, the DNA is TGCGCCAGCAGCTTGGGATCGGGAGGGGGAAATGAGCAGTTCTTC.